This T cell receptor (beta chain) was sequenced for a study of cytomegalovirus exposure and HLA in healthy donors. Study findings and constraints: An Asian-associated ancestry cluster reportedly showed fewer N-insertions than the approximately 670-donor mean in a later analysis.

In the PCR, 60 Vbeta and 13 Jbeta primers were used. The table came from immunoSEQ multiplex PCR; TCRdb's copy has only in-frame clones and leaves some out. The repertoire has under 200,000 clones, over 75% of them found once; the top ten carry more than 1.5%. Points on this clone: Its antigen is unknown.

The TCR originated in a human donor in good health. Sequences were obtained from PBMCs.

The CDR3 coding sequence is TGTGCCAGCAGCTTAGCTAGCGGGGGGGGACACACCGGGGAGCTGTTTTTT. Residues: CASSLASGGGHTGELFF. The chain is built from TRBV7-2 and TRBJ2-2; 11 nucleotides align to TRBD2. Germline V lookup: CDR1 SGHTA, CDR2 FQGNSA. The CDR3 spans 17 residues. The V gene end was trimmed by 0 bases and the J gene end by 3 bases; junction bases not matched to a gene: 3.